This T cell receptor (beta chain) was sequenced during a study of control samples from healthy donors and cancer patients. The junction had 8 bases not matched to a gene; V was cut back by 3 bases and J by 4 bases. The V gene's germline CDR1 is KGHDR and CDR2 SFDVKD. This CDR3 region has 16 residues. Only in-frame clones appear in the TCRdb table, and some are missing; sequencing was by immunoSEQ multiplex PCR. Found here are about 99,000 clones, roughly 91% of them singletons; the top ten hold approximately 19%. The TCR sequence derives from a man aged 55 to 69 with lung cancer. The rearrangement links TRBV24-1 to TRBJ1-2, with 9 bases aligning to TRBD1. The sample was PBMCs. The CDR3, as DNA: TGTGCCACCAGTGATACCCGGACAGGGGAAACCTATGGCTACACCTTC. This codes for CATSDTRTGETYGYTF.